The 13 T cell receptor beta chains given below trace back to one sample, sequenced in a study of blood T cell repertoires in COVID-19. Some clones are missing from TCRdb's copy, which holds only in-frame ones; the method was immunoSEQ multiplex PCR. The sample has about 150,000 clones; approximately 90% are singletons. The sequenced sample was peripheral blood. The receptors derive from a woman aged 50 to 65 with active or convalescent COVID-19.

DNA of the CDR3: TGTGCCAGCAGTTCCTCCGGGACAGAAAACATTCAGTACTTC. Translation gives CASSSSGTENIQYF. The chain carries TRBV28 and TRBJ2-4, with TRBD1 identical over 7 bases. The J segment lost 5 bases and the V segment lost 4 bases, leaving 5 bases of the junction unmatched. The CDR3 loop spans 14 amino acids. Looked up from germline, CDR1 is MDHEN and CDR2 is SYDVKM.

The genes are TRBV28 and TRBJ1-2; TRBD1 matches at 9 bases. This CDR3 region has 16 residues. V trimming: 4 bases; J trimming: 8 bases; junction bases outside the gene matches: 14. Germline CDR1 is MDHEN and CDR2 is SYDVKM. The CDR3 DNA sequence: TGTGCCAGCAGTTCCCAAGGGCCGACAGGGGGTAAAGGCTACACCTTC. Translating gives CASSSQGPTGGKGYTF.

J is TRBJ1-2 and V is TRBV28; 7 nucleotides line up with TRBD1. Losses at the gene ends were 6 bases for V and 4 bases for J; bases not matched to a gene: 2. The CDR3 spans 12 residues. The germline V gene has CDR1 MDHEN and CDR2 SYDVKM. CDR3 protein: CASRGTVYGYTF. The CDR3 coding sequence is TGTGCCAGCAGGGGGACAGTCTATGGCTACACCTTC.

V is TRBV9 and J is TRBJ1-1; no clear D gene. This CDR3 contains 14 residues. Per the germline V gene, CDR1 is SGDLS and CDR2 is YYNGEE. V gave up 3 bases and J gave up 2 bases, with 11 bases separating them. CDR3 region: CASSDPGDNTEAFF. The CDR3 coding sequence is TGTGCCAGCAGCGACCCCGGGGATAACACTGAAGCTTTCTTT.

The chain combines TRBV7-2 with TRBJ2-1, with 8 bases matching TRBD2. CDR1 is SGHTA and CDR2 is FQGNSA in the germline V gene. The V segment lost 7 bases and the J segment 3 bases; nucleotides outside the gene matches: 14. The CDR3 contains 17 residues. The CDR3 sequence is CASMILSGTSDYNEQFF. In DNA form, the CDR3 reads TGTGCCAGCATGATCCTTAGCGGGACTTCAGACTACAATGAGCAGTTCTTC.

V gene TRBV2 combines with J gene TRBJ2-5; no clear D. From germline, CDR1 is SNHLY and CDR2 FYNNEI. The V end lost 8 bases, the J end lost 3 bases, and 7 bases lay between the germline ends. CDR3 size: 11 residues. The CDR3 coding sequence is TGTGCCAGCGCCACTAAAGAGACCCAGTACTTC. Translating it yields CASATKETQYF.

As to this clone: The same CDR3 arises from other DNA sequences in this sample as well. The chain employs TRBV7-2 and TRBJ2-1; D remains unclear. The CDR3 spans 13 residues. CDR1 and CDR2 from the germline V gene are SGHTA and FQGNSA. V was cut by 5 bases and J by 1 base, with 6 bases left in between. The CDR3 DNA is TGTGCCAGCAGCCCCGGGTCCTACAATGAGCAGTTCTTC. Translation: CASSPGSYNEQFF.

This rearrangement joins TRBV29-1 to TRBJ2-5; maybe TRBD1 (5 bases). The CDR3 is 13 residues long. Germline V gives CDR1 SQVTM, CDR2 ANQGSEA. The V end lost 6 bases, the J end lost 0 bases, and 11 bases lay between the germline ends. The CDR3 sequence is CSVDSQYQETQYF. The DNA for the CDR3 is TGCAGCGTCGACAGTCAGTACCAAGAGACCCAGTACTTC.

The chain has TRBV7-9 and TRBJ1-6; D not resolved. Trimming took off 1 base at V and 5 bases at J, with 6 bases between the two ends. CDR1 is SEHNR and CDR2 is FQNEAQ in the germline V gene (reference sequence). The CDR3 extends over 14 amino acids. The CDR3 here is CASSLVGNNSPLHF. CDR3 nucleotides: TGTGCCAGCAGCTTAGTCGGGAATAATTCACCCCTCCACTTT.

This chain connects TRBV12-5 to TRBJ1-5; weak D call: TRBD1 (6 bases). CDR1 and CDR2 (germline): LGHNT, FRNRAP. The CDR3 covers 13 residues. V lost 6 bases, J lost 4 bases, and 10 bases lay in between. This CDR3 reads CASGTDRNQPQHF. The CDR3 DNA is TGTGCTAGTGGGACTGACAGGAATCAGCCCCAGCATTTT.

In nucleotides, the CDR3 is TGCAGCGTTGACTTCAGTAAGGAGACCCAGTACTTC. Protein: CSVDFSKETQYF. This chain connects TRBV29-1 to TRBJ2-5, with D unclear. This CDR3 has 12 amino acids. Germline CDR1 and CDR2: SQVTM and ANQGSEA. Trimming pared 3 bases from V and 5 bases from J, leaving 10 bases between.

The chain uses TRBV16 and TRBJ1-3; maybe TRBD1 (5 bases). CDR1 and CDR2 (germline): KGHSY, FQNENV. Trimming left V 0 bases short and J 9 bases short, with 15 bases between. This CDR3 spans 15 amino acids. CDR3: CASSQSRGRGGTIYF. CDR3 nucleotide sequence: TGTGCCAGCAGCCAATCCCGAGGGCGCGGGGGCACCATATATTTT.

V gene TRBV4-3 combines with J gene TRBJ1-1; tentatively, D is TRBD1 (5 bases). CDR3 length: 16 residues. Germline V lookup: CDR1 LGHNA, CDR2 YSLEER. With 2 bases removed from V and 1 base from J, the gap between germline ends came to 14 bases. In DNA form, the CDR3 reads TGCGCCAGCAGCCAACAATGGGGGGTAGGGAACACTGAAGCTTTCTTT. Its protein is CASSQQWGVGNTEAFF.